The present entry profiles one T cell receptor beta chain with its context. This sample was taken from a study of control samples from healthy donors and cancer patients. With 7 bases removed from V and 1 base from J, the gap between germline ends came to 19 bases. CDR1 and CDR2 (germline): MDHEN, SYDVKM. The CDR3 has 16 residues. Here immunoSEQ multiplex PCR was the method, and the copy in TCRdb shows in-frame clones only, minus some. Altogether about 28,000 clones are present, 70% to 80% being singletons, with the ten largest covering less than 25%. This chain links TRBV28 with TRBJ1-1; the D gene is possibly TRBD1 (5 bases). Specimen: PBMCs. This sequence originates from a man aged 55 to 70 with head and neck cancer. In DNA form, the CDR3 reads TGTGCCAGCATTCTATCCATCGGGGGGGGGAACACTGAAGCTTTCTTT. It specifies CASILSIGGGNTEAFF.